Listed here are 31 T cell receptor beta chains from one sample, sequenced in a study of cytomegalovirus exposure and HLA in healthy donors. The PCR was carried out with 60 Vbeta primers and 13 Jbeta primers. The assay was immunoSEQ multiplex PCR, and TCRdb's table has in-frame clones only and misses some. The data contain roughly 200,000 clones, over 65% of them singletons. Material: PBMCs. These receptors originate from a woman in her sixties or seventies in good health and CMV-seropositive.

Points on this clone: Other DNA sequences of this sample code for an identical CDR3. The V and J genes are TRBV6-4 and TRBJ1-2; D is perhaps TRBD1 (6 bases). Per the germline V gene, CDR1 is MRHNA and CDR2 is SNTAGT. V lost 0 bases, J lost 8 bases, and 10 bases lay in between. This CDR3 contains 13 residues. Written as DNA, the CDR3 is TGTGCCAGCAGTGACTCTCAGGGGAGAGGCTACACCTTC. Translated, it gives CASSDSQGRGYTF.

The chain couples TRBV2 to TRBJ1-3; a weak D match, TRBD1 (5 bases). Germline CDR1 is SNHLY and CDR2 is FYNNEI. V was trimmed by 9 bases and J by 2 bases, leaving 11 bases between them. The CDR3 runs to 13 residues. The CDR3 DNA sequence: TGTGCCAGTCAACAGGACGCTGGAAACACCATATATTTT. It encodes CASQQDAGNTIYF.

The chain carries TRBV11-2 and TRBJ1-1, with a possible D match to TRBD1 (6 bases). This CDR3 region has 16 residues. In germline, CDR1 is SGHAT, CDR2 FQNNGV. The ends were cut back, 5 bases at V and 4 bases at J, with 20 bases in the middle. In DNA form, the CDR3 reads TGTGCCAGCAGCCCGATCGGGGGGCAGAGGGGCACTGAAGCTTTCTTT. This codes for CASSPIGGQRGTEAFF.

This clone was recorded only once. The chain links TRBV7-9 to TRBJ1-5, with D unresolved. Trimming cost V 4 bases and J 4 bases, with 8 bases left between them. The CDR3 length is 13 residues. Germline loops: CDR1 SEHNR, CDR2 FQNEAQ (reference sequence). DNA of the CDR3: TGTGCCAGCAGCTCTCGGGGAAATCAGCCCCAGCATTTT. Translating gives CASSSRGNQPQHF.

The rearrangement joins TRBV2 to TRBJ2-2; the match to TRBD1 covers 10 bases. Per germline, CDR1 SNHLY and CDR2 FYNNEI. This CDR3 region has 17 residues. V lost 6 bases to trimming and J lost 3 bases; unmatched junction nucleotides: 10. The CDR3 bases are TGTGCCAGCAGGTGGGACAGGGGAAAGTCCGACACCGGGGAGCTGTTTTTT. Its translation is CASRWDRGKSDTGELFF.

This chain connects TRBV7-3 to TRBJ1-6, with TRBD1 as a possible D gene (5 bases). Germline values: CDR1 SGHTA, CDR2 FQGTGA. The CDR3 loop spans 16 amino acids. The V gene lost 5 bases and the J gene lost 10 bases, with 21 bases spanning the gap. The CDR3 here is CASSAHPQGSGSPLHF. The CDR3 DNA sequence: TGTGCCAGCAGCGCTCACCCCCAGGGCTCTGGCTCACCCCTCCACTTT. Full variable domain (rest looked up from reference TRBV7-3 and TRBJ1-6): GAGVSQTPSNKVTEKGKYVELRCDPISGHTALYWYRQSLGQGPEFLIYFQGTGAADDSGLPNDRFFAVRPEGSVSTLKIQRTERGDSAVYLCASSAHPQGSGSPLHFGNGTRLTVT.

This clone has only one observation. This chain uses TRBV30 with TRBJ1-1; 9 nucleotides agree with TRBD1. CDR1 is GTSNPN and CDR2 is SVGIG in the germline V gene (reference sequence). V shed 3 bases, J shed 4 bases, and the junction held 6 bases outside the gene matches. CDR3 length: 14 residues. The DNA for the CDR3 is TGTGCCTGGAGGGCGAAGACAGGGGGCACTGAAGCTTTCTTT. It is translated as CAWRAKTGGTEAFF.

The V gene is TRBV7-3, the J gene TRBJ2-1; 12 bases are a match to TRBD2. The junction had 1 base not matched to a gene; V was cut back by 4 bases and J by 6 bases. Per the germline V gene, CDR1 is SGHTA and CDR2 is FQGTGA. The CDR3 is 14 residues long. CDR3 sequence: CASSSSGRVNEQFF. The DNA of the CDR3 is TGTGCCAGCAGCTCTAGCGGGAGGGTCAATGAGCAGTTCTTC.

The chain joins TRBV5-1 to TRBJ1-6; no definite D call. V was clipped by 0 bases and J by 10 bases, with 11 bases between them. This CDR3 is built from 14 residues. Germline assignment: CDR1 SGHRS and CDR2 YFSETQ. The CDR3, as DNA: TGCGCCAGCAGCTTGGCGGGTTTTGGGTCACCCCTCCACTTT. This sequence encodes CASSLAGFGSPLHF.

V gene TRBV4-1 combines with J gene TRBJ2-5; D ambiguous. Germline loops: CDR1 MGHRA, CDR2 YSYEKL. The CDR3 totals 15 residues. V dropped 5 bases and J dropped 2 bases, with 15 bases sitting between them. The DNA for the CDR3 is TGCGCCAGCAGCTTAAGCACTAACCTTCAAGAGACCCAGTACTTC. This translates into CASSLSTNLQETQYF.

The chain uses TRBV2 and TRBJ1-1; 8 bases align to TRBD1. The CDR3 is 14 amino acids. With V trimmed by 6 bases and J by 4 bases, 7 bases remained unmatched. Germline-derived CDR1 and CDR2 are SNHLY and FYNNEI. The CDR3 DNA reads TGTGCCAGCAGGGACAGGGTCGGTGGCACTGAAGCTTTCTTT. Encoded protein: CASRDRVGGTEAFF. The entire variable domain, with the rest obtained from reference TRBV2 and TRBJ1-1, is as follows: EPEVTQTPSHQVTQMGQEVILRCVPISNHLYFYWYRQILGQKVEFLVSFYNNEISEKSEIFDDQFSVERPDGSNFTLKIRSTKLEDSAMYFCASRDRVGGTEAFFGQGTRLTVV.

The chain links TRBV6-1 to TRBJ1-1; 9 bases fit TRBD1. The ends lost 6 bases at V and 6 bases at J; junction bases unmatched: 8. Germline-derived CDR1 and CDR2 are MNHNS and SASEGT. The CDR3 has 14 residues. CDR3 loop: CASRDRGVVSEAFF. CDR3 bases: TGTGCCAGCAGGGACAGGGGTGTGGTTTCTGAAGCTTTCTTT.

This clone has just one count. This chain uses TRBV11-2 with TRBJ2-7; D possibly corresponds to TRBD2 (5 bases). The V and J ends lost 6 bases and 4 bases respectively, with 16 bases between them. Germline CDR1 and CDR2: SGHAT and FQNNGV. The CDR3 totals 14 residues. The DNA for the CDR3 is TGTGCCAGCAGGTCAGCGGTAGGGAATTACGAGCAGTACTTC. Its translation: CASRSAVGNYEQYF.

The rearrangement joins TRBV7-2 to TRBJ1-4, with a weak D call TRBD1 (5 bases). CDR3 length: 15 residues. Trimming took 5 bases from V and 7 from J, leaving 17 bases between them. The V gene's germline CDR1 is SGHTA and CDR2 FQGNSA. DNA for the CDR3: TGTGCCAGCAGCCTCGCCGGGGGAGGTGGTGAAAAACTGTTTTTT. It translates to CASSLAGGGGEKLFF.

The chain has TRBV6-8 and TRBJ1-5; 9 nucleotides agree with TRBD1. J gave up 3 bases and V 6 bases, and 15 bases lay outside the gene matches. The germline gives CDR1 MNHGY, CDR2 SAAAGT. The CDR3 contains 18 residues. The CDR3 DNA reads TGTGCCAGCAGCCCGACCACTTTACAGGGGGCGGTCAATCAGCCCCAGCATTTT. Protein sequence: CASSPTTLQGAVNQPQHF.

The V and J genes are TRBV7-3 and TRBJ2-2; tentatively, D is TRBD1 (6 bases). CDR3 length: 14 amino acids. Trimming took 5 bases from V and 1 from J, leaving 8 bases between them. Germline CDR1 reads SGHTA; CDR2 reads FQGTGA. CDR3 sequence: CASSRGQNTGELFF. In DNA, the CDR3 is TGTGCCAGCAGCCGGGGACAGAACACCGGGGAGCTGTTTTTT.

The rearrangement links TRBV2 to TRBJ1-5; possibly TRBD1 for D (6 bases). The CDR3 has 14 residues. V gave up 7 bases and J gave up 3 bases, with 13 bases separating them. Germline V CDR1 and CDR2: SNHLY, FYNNEI. The chain's CDR3 is CASTLDSHNQPQHF. CDR3 DNA sequence: TGTGCCAGCACTTTGGACAGCCACAATCAGCCCCAGCATTTT. The full variable domain, its missing parts supplied by reference TRBV2 and TRBJ1-5, is EPEVTQTPSHQVTQMGQEVILRCVPISNHLYFYWYRQILGQKVEFLVSFYNNEISEKSEIFDDQFSVERPDGSNFTLKIRSTKLEDSAMYFCASTLDSHNQPQHFGDGTRLSIL.

V is TRBV7-8 and J is TRBJ2-4, with TRBD1 as a possible D gene (5 bases). The CDR3 sequence is 15 residues long. The germline gives CDR1 SGHVS, CDR2 FQNEAQ. Trimming pared 5 bases from V and 7 bases from J, leaving 18 bases between. This CDR3 reads CASSPFRTPGNIQYF. CDR3 bases: TGTGCCAGCAGCCCCTTTCGGACACCAGGGAACATTCAGTACTTC.

The genes are TRBV4-1 and TRBJ2-3; 10 nucleotides align to TRBD2. Germline V gene data show CDR1 as MGHRA and CDR2 as YSYEKL. J was trimmed by 0 bases and V by 4 bases; bases with no gene match: 7. This CDR3 has 17 amino acids. In DNA form, the CDR3 reads TGCGCCAGCAGCCCGGTCGGACTAGCGGATAGCACAGATACGCAGTATTTT. Protein product: CASSPVGLADSTDTQYF.

This sequence joins TRBV7-2 and TRBJ2-1, with no clear D. Per germline, CDR1 SGHTA and CDR2 FQGNSA. CDR3 length: 14 amino acids. V was shortened by 2 bases and J by 5 bases, with 10 bases between the two germline ends. This CDR3 is CASSLSGVDNEQFF. The CDR3 nucleotides are TGTGCCAGCAGCTTATCTGGAGTAGACAATGAGCAGTTCTTC.

This chain joins TRBV5-1 and TRBJ1-1; D possibly corresponds to TRBD1 (6 bases). The V gene's germline CDR1 is SGHRS and CDR2 YFSETQ. Deletions cut 4 bases from V and 0 bases from J, with 13 bases between. The CDR3 has 15 amino acids. CDR3 DNA sequence: TGCGCCAGCAGCCCACGGACAGCCTTGAACACTGAAGCTTTCTTT. Protein product: CASSPRTALNTEAFF.

This chain links TRBV30 with TRBJ2-5; D is unresolved. Germline V CDR1 and CDR2: GTSNPN, SVGIG (reference sequence). The CDR3 runs to 12 residues. V was shortened by 0 bases and J by 3 bases, with 5 bases between the two germline ends. The CDR3 protein is CAWSVGEETQYF. The DNA of the CDR3 is TGTGCCTGGAGTGTAGGAGAAGAGACCCAGTACTTC.

The chain is built from TRBV7-2 and TRBJ2-7; TRBD1 matches at 8 bases. CDR1 and CDR2 (germline): SGHTA, FQGNSA. This CDR3 region has 15 residues. V trimming: 5 bases; J trimming: 4 bases; junction bases outside the gene matches: 10. The CDR3 protein is CASSQQTGERYEQYF. The CDR3 region has the DNA TGTGCCAGCAGCCAACAGACAGGGGAGAGATACGAGCAGTACTTC. Combining the CDR3 with reference TRBV7-2 and TRBJ2-7 gives the whole variable domain GAGVSQSPSNKVTEKGKDVELRCDPISGHTALYWYRQSLGQGLEFLIYFQGNSAPDKSGLPSDRFSAERTGGSVSTLTIQRTQQEDSAVYLCASSQQTGERYEQYFGPGTRLTVT.

This CDR3 reads CASSPLAGDAGANVLTF. The CDR3 coding sequence is TGTGCCAGCAGCCCACTAGCGGGAGATGCTGGGGCCAACGTCCTGACTTTC. The genes are TRBV7-3 and TRBJ2-6; 11 bases are a match to TRBD2. Germline values: CDR1 SGHTA, CDR2 FQGTGA. J lost 2 bases, V lost 5 bases, and 5 bases had no gene match. The CDR3 extends over 17 amino acids.

The sample holds a few counts of this clone. The V gene is TRBV27, the J gene TRBJ2-1; 13 bases align to TRBD2. This CDR3 region has 18 residues. With 0 bases clipped from V and 3 bases from J, the junction kept 5 bases outside the gene matches. The germline V gene has CDR1 MNHEY and CDR2 SMNVEV (reference sequence). DNA for the CDR3: TGTGCCAGCAGTTTATCGGGACTAGCGGGACGACACTACAATGAGCAGTTCTTC. Residues: CASSLSGLAGRHYNEQFF.

This chain joins TRBV27 and TRBJ1-5; D gene ambiguous. The CDR3 consists of 15 residues. Germline assignment: CDR1 MNHEY and CDR2 SMNVEV (reference sequence). Trimming took off 3 bases at V and 7 bases at J, with 16 bases between the two ends. In nucleotides, the CDR3 is TGTGCCAGCAGTTTTGAGGGTAGAGGGAACCAGCCCCAGCATTTT. It is translated as CASSFEGRGNQPQHF.

The chain recombines TRBV11-2 with TRBJ1-1; D gene ambiguous. The V end lost 2 bases, the J end lost 3 bases, and 7 bases lay between the germline ends. The CDR3 spans 13 residues. Per the germline V gene, CDR1 is SGHAT and CDR2 is FQNNGV. The chain's CDR3 is CASSLSEHTEAFF. CDR3 bases: TGTGCCAGCAGCTTATCGGAGCACACTGAAGCTTTCTTT.

This chain uses TRBV7-6 with TRBJ2-7; TRBD1 matches at 9 bases. The V segment lost 5 bases and the J segment 2 bases; nucleotides outside the gene matches: 7. Germline V gene sequence: CDR1 SGHVS, CDR2 FNYEAQ. The CDR3 loop spans 15 amino acids. This chain's CDR3 is CASSTGTGTTYEQYF. The CDR3 DNA sequence: TGTGCCAGCAGCACCGGGACAGGGACCACCTACGAGCAGTACTTC.

The chain uses TRBV2 and TRBJ1-5; tentative D call: TRBD1 (5 bases). V was cut by 5 bases and J by 6 bases, with 14 bases left in between. The CDR3 totals 14 residues. Germline CDR1 is SNHLY and CDR2 is FYNNEI. This chain's CDR3 is CASSSSGYSQPQHF. CDR3 DNA sequence: TGTGCCAGCAGTTCTTCAGGGTACTCTCAGCCCCAGCATTTT.

This chain connects TRBV2 to TRBJ1-3, with D unclear. Trimming took 0 bases from V and 1 from J, leaving 25 bases between them. The CDR3 runs 21 residues. Germline CDR1 is SNHLY and CDR2 is FYNNEI. The CDR3, as DNA: TGTGCCAGCAGTGAAGCGAATCTTCTGACCCGAGGGAAGGAATCTGGAAACACCATATATTTT. Translated: CASSEANLLTRGKESGNTIYF.

The chain couples TRBV7-9 to TRBJ2-7, with D perhaps matching TRBD1 (5 bases). Germline V gives CDR1 SEHNR, CDR2 FQNEAQ (reference sequence). Trimming left V 3 bases short and J 1 base short, with 10 bases between. The CDR3 runs 14 residues. CDR3 in DNA: TGTGCCAGCAGCTTTGGGGCAGATTCCTACGAGCAGTACTTC. This sequence encodes CASSFGADSYEQYF. The variable domain in full, with the rest retrieved from reference TRBV7-9 and TRBJ2-7, is DTGVSQNPRHKITKRGQNVTFRCDPISEHNRLYWYRQTLGQGPEFLTYFQNEAQLEKSRLLSDRFSAERPKGSFSTLEIQRTEQGDSAMYLCASSFGADSYEQYFGPGTRLTVT.